This TCR beta chain was sequenced for a study of blood T cells in healthy people across ages. Losses at the gene ends were 0 bases for V and 1 base for J; bases not matched to a gene: 8. The germline V gene encodes CDR1 MNHEY and CDR2 SMNVEV (reference sequence). The CDR3 runs 18 residues. It was with a sample-barcoded 5' primer and a J-beta primer mix that a second PCR of about 7 to 12 cycles was run. From the 5' RACE reads, TCRdb called clonotypes with MiXCR, one entry per CDR3 protein. This table holds over 1,500,000 distinct CDR3 sequences, more than 35% found once. Total RNA extraction produced at least 5.5 micrograms (per sample) for the study.

The V call is TRBV27, the J call TRBJ2-3; 9 bases map to TRBD2. Sequencing was performed on blood. This clonotype was obtained from a human donor in good health. DNA of the CDR3: TGTGCCAGCAGTTTATCTAGTGGGGCGGGGGGGCGCACAGATACGCAGTATTTT. It is translated as CASSLSSGAGGRTDTQYF.